The next 30 T cell receptor beta chains were all read from a single sample in a study of T cell responses to AZD1222 COVID-19 vaccine. Assay used: immunoSEQ multiplex PCR; TCRdb lists only in-frame clones, some missing. The sample includes tens of thousands of clones, about three quarters of them seen just once. Here the sequenced sample was peripheral blood, taken on day 0 of AZD1222 vaccination. Source of these receptors: an adult in good health.

The chain recombines TRBV30 with TRBJ1-3; D is undetermined. CDR3 length equals 14 residues. Germline V lookup: CDR1 GTSNPN, CDR2 SVGIG (reference sequence). V was clipped by 8 bases and J by 1 base, with 15 bases between them. CDR3 bases: TGTGCCACTAGGGAGTATCTTTCTGGAAACACCATATATTTT. Its translation is CATREYLSGNTIYF. Full variable domain (rest looked up from reference TRBV30 and TRBJ1-3): SQTIHQWPATLVQPVGSPLSLECTVEGTSNPNLYWYRQAAGRGLQLLFYSVGIGQISSEVPQNLSASRPQDRQFILSSKKLLLSDSGFYLCATREYLSGNTIYFGEGSWLTVV.

The chain combines TRBV19 with TRBJ1-1; D gene ambiguous. Looked up from germline, CDR1 is LNHDA and CDR2 is SQIVND (reference sequence). The CDR3 length is 13 residues. Trimming removed 5 bases from V and 6 bases from J, with 13 bases in between. CDR3 amino acids: CASSSYGFAEAFF. The CDR3 region has the DNA TGTGCCAGTAGTTCATACGGGTTCGCTGAAGCTTTCTTT.

The chain uses TRBV3-1 (or the pseudogene TRBV3-2) and TRBJ2-5; TRBD1 aligns across 7 bases. The CDR3 is 15 residues long. Germline CDR1 and CDR2: LGHDT and YNNKEL (reference sequence). Losses at the gene ends were 0 bases for V and 3 bases for J; bases not matched to a gene: 4. CDR3 loop: CASSQDQGTEETQYF. The CDR3 DNA follows: TGTGCCAGCAGCCAAGATCAGGGGACAGAAGAGACCCAGTACTTC.

The chain links TRBV11-2 to TRBJ2-6; D gene uncertain. Germline-derived CDR1 and CDR2 are SGHAT and FQNNGV. The CDR3 totals 18 residues. The germline V and J ends were trimmed by 5 bases and 0 bases, with 17 bases remaining between them. DNA of the CDR3: TGTGCCAGCAGCCATCCTCGAGGCGCCAGCTCTGGGGCCAACGTCCTGACTTTC. This encodes CASSHPRGASSGANVLTF.

CDR3 residues: CASKRPGTGRTEAFF. The DNA for the CDR3 is TGTGCCAGCAAGAGACCCGGGACAGGGCGCACTGAAGCTTTCTTT. This chain connects TRBV6-5 to TRBJ1-1; 9 bases are a match to TRBD1. The CDR3 is 15 amino acids. Germline CDR1 MNHEY, CDR2 SVGAGI. With V trimmed by 7 bases and J by 4 bases, 10 bases remained unmatched.

CDR3 sequence reads: CAIRGLVQETQYF. For the CDR3, the DNA is TGTGCCATCAGGGGACTTGTCCAAGAGACCCAGTACTTC. The chain recombines TRBV10-3 with TRBJ2-5, with a possible D match to TRBD2 (6 bases). Trimming removed 6 bases at V and 1 base at J, with 9 bases between. The CDR3 is 13 amino acids. Germline V gives CDR1 ENHRY, CDR2 SYGVKD.

The chain combines TRBV6-6 with TRBJ1-2; D remains ambiguous. V was clipped by 5 bases and J by 4 bases, with 5 bases between them. CDR1 and CDR2 from the germline V gene are MNHNY and SVGAGI (reference sequence). The CDR3 is 11 amino acids. The CDR3 sequence is CASSEIYGYTF. The CDR3 nucleotides are TGTGCCAGCAGTGAGATCTATGGCTACACCTTC.

In this sample, this clone turned up once. The chain links TRBV3-1 (or the pseudogene TRBV3-2) to TRBJ1-3; D ambiguous. Deletions cut 5 bases from V and 0 bases from J, with 11 bases between. CDR1 LGHDT and CDR2 YNNKEL come from the germline V gene (reference sequence). The CDR3 is made up of 15 amino acids. The CDR3 bases are TGTGCCAGCAGCTTCAGCGGACCCTCTGGAAACACCATATATTTT. Translating it yields CASSFSGPSGNTIYF.

The chain uses TRBV5-1 and TRBJ1-2; D gene unclear. This CDR3 has 14 amino acids. V was pared by 4 bases and J by 2 bases, with 12 bases between. Germline CDR1 SGHRS, CDR2 YFSETQ. This CDR3 reads CASSPAAANYGYTF. The CDR3 DNA is TGCGCCAGCAGCCCCGCCGCAGCGAACTATGGCTACACCTTC.

This chain links TRBV7-9 with TRBJ1-6; no clear D gene. This CDR3 is 13 amino acids long. Germline CDR1 and CDR2: SEHNR and FQNEAQ (reference sequence). The germline V and J ends were trimmed by 1 base and 8 bases, with 6 bases remaining between them. CDR3 bases: TGTGCCAGCAGCTTAGGGGAAGATTCACCCCTCCACTTT. It encodes CASSLGEDSPLHF.

The chain couples TRBV5-4 to TRBJ2-1; D uncertain. Germline CDR1 reads SGHNT; CDR2 reads YYREEE (reference sequence). The V and J ends lost 6 bases and 8 bases respectively, with 18 bases between them. The CDR3 covers 14 residues. The CDR3 DNA reads TGTGCCAGCACCGCGTGGCCCCCCGGGCATGAGCAGTTCTTC. It encodes CASTAWPPGHEQFF.

This sequence joins TRBV28 and TRBJ2-7; maybe TRBD1 (6 bases). This CDR3 region has 13 residues. From germline, CDR1 is MDHEN and CDR2 SYDVKM. Trimming left V 5 bases short and J 3 bases short, with 11 bases between. CDR3 nucleotide sequence: TGTGCCAGCAGTCCCTCAGGGGTCTACGAGCAGTACTTC. It translates to CASSPSGVYEQYF.

The chain employs TRBV20-1 and TRBJ2-2, with 7 bases that match TRBD2. V lost 3 bases to trimming and J lost 0 bases; unmatched junction nucleotides: 19. The CDR3 runs to 20 residues. Looked up from germline, CDR1 is DFQATT and CDR2 is SNEGSKA (reference sequence). The CDR3 protein is CSASPLSPRASGTNTGELFF. CDR3 in DNA: TGCAGTGCTAGTCCCCTAAGTCCCCGGGCTAGCGGAACGAACACCGGGGAGCTGTTTTTT.

The genes are TRBV6-6 and TRBJ1-2; 7 positions match TRBD1. With 6 bases clipped from V and 5 bases from J, the junction kept 3 bases outside the gene matches. Germline CDR1 MNHNY, CDR2 SVGAGI (reference sequence). The CDR3 consists of 12 residues. Here the CDR3 DNA reads TGTGCCAGCAGCGTACAGGGGTATGGCTACACCTTC. Amino acid sequence: CASSVQGYGYTF.

The chain joins TRBV28 to TRBJ1-5; D unclear. Trimming removed 6 bases from V and 10 bases from J, with 13 bases in between. CDR1 is MDHEN and CDR2 is SYDVKM in the germline V gene. The CDR3 extends over 12 amino acids. The CDR3 protein is CASSGPNKPQHF. DNA for the CDR3: TGTGCCAGCAGCGGGCCGAACAAACCCCAGCATTTT.

The V call is TRBV29-1, the J call TRBJ2-3; no reliable D call. Trimming stripped 6 bases from V and 0 bases from J, with 4 bases between. Germline lookup yields CDR1 SQVTM and CDR2 ANQGSEA. This CDR3 has 11 residues. CDR3 DNA: TGCAGCGTGCTTAGCACAGATACGCAGTATTTT. Translated: CSVLSTDTQYF.

The rearrangement uses TRBV10-3 and TRBJ1-4; no definite D call. This CDR3 spans 15 amino acids. Germline CDR1 ENHRY, CDR2 SYGVKD. The germline V and J ends were trimmed by 0 bases and 1 base, with 6 bases remaining between them. CDR3 residues: CAISESPVTNEKLFF. The CDR3 DNA sequence: TGTGCCATCAGTGAGTCACCGGTAACTAATGAAAAACTGTTTTTT.

The V call is TRBV5-1, the J call TRBJ1-1; 7 bases are shared with TRBD1. With V trimmed by 1 base and J by 5 bases, 2 bases remained unmatched. Germline V gene sequence: CDR1 SGHRS, CDR2 YFSETQ. This CDR3 region has 13 residues. The CDR3 bases are TGCGCCAGCAGCTTGCCGGGACAGACTGAAGCTTTCTTT. This gives the protein CASSLPGQTEAFF.

The V call is TRBV11-1, the J call TRBJ2-1; D remains ambiguous. CDR3 size: 11 residues. Germline lookup yields CDR1 SGHAT and CDR2 FQDESV (reference sequence). V lost 3 bases and J 5 bases, leaving 2 bases between the germline ends. The CDR3 spells CASSFHNEQFF. The CDR3 coding sequence is TGTGCCAGCAGCTTCCACAATGAGCAGTTCTTC.

The chain links TRBV5-1 to TRBJ2-7, with TRBD1 matching over 9 bases. Looked up from germline, CDR1 is SGHRS and CDR2 is YFSETQ. V was pared by 3 bases and J by 4 bases, with 5 bases of the junction left unmatched. The CDR3 extends over 14 amino acids. The CDR3 spells CASSSGQGAYEQYF. CDR3 DNA: TGCGCCAGCAGCTCGGGACAGGGAGCTTACGAGCAGTACTTC.

The rearrangement uses TRBV19 and TRBJ2-4; D tentatively reads TRBD1 or TRBD2 (5 bases each). Germline CDR1 reads LNHDA; CDR2 reads SQIVND (reference sequence). Trimming left V 1 base short and J 3 bases short, with 13 bases between. CDR3 length: 16 amino acids. The CDR3 DNA reads TGTGCCAGTAGTATAGGGTCCCGAGGGGACAAAAACATTCAGTACTTC. Translated, it gives CASSIGSRGDKNIQYF.

The chain couples TRBV6-1 to TRBJ1-5; D is possibly TRBD1 (5 bases). CDR1 and CDR2 (germline): MNHNS, SASEGT. The CDR3 runs 14 residues. The germline V and J ends were trimmed by 3 bases and 10 bases, with 16 bases remaining between them. The CDR3: CASSDRQPISPQHF. DNA for the CDR3: TGTGCCAGCAGTGATAGACAGCCCATCAGCCCCCAGCATTTT.

The rearrangement links TRBV28 to TRBJ1-4, with TRBD1 matching 7 bases. CDR1 and CDR2 from the germline V gene are MDHEN and SYDVKM. This CDR3 spans 13 amino acids. The junction had 4 bases not matched to a gene; V was cut back by 8 bases and J by 4 bases. The CDR3 is CASWDRLNEKLFF. As DNA, the CDR3 is TGTGCCAGCTGGGACAGACTTAATGAAAAACTGTTTTTT.

The chain carries TRBV11-1 and TRBJ2-1, with 9 bases matching TRBD2. The length of the CDR3 is 15 residues. The germline V gene encodes CDR1 SGHAT and CDR2 FQDESV (reference sequence). The junction had 1 base not matched to a gene; V was cut back by 1 base and J by 3 bases. The CDR3 here is CASSLVAGDYNEQFF. The CDR3 DNA is TGTGCCAGCAGCTTAGTAGCGGGGGACTACAATGAGCAGTTCTTC. The whole variable domain, remainder taken from reference TRBV11-1 and TRBJ2-1, is EAEVAQSPRYKITEKSQAVAFWCDPISGHATLYWYRQILGQGPELLVQFQDESVVDDSQLPKDRFSAERLKGVDSTLKIQPAELGDSAMYLCASSLVAGDYNEQFFGPGTRLTVL.

This clone was counted between two and nine times. CDR3 DNA sequence: TGTGCCAGCAGCTCCAAACCGGGACAGGTGAACGGGTACAATGAGCAGTTCTTC. Amino acid sequence: CASSSKPGQVNGYNEQFF. The chain couples TRBV11-3 to TRBJ2-1; 8 bases align to TRBD1. Trimming at V came to 4 bases and at J to 4 bases, leaving 15 bases not matched to a gene. CDR1 and CDR2 (germline): SGHNT, YENEEA. There are 18 residues in the CDR3. Full variable domain (rest looked up from reference TRBV11-3 and TRBJ2-1): EAGVVQSPRYKIIEKKQPVAFWCNPISGHNTLYWYLQNLGQGPELLIRYENEEAVDDSQLPKDRFSAERLKGVDSTLKIQPAELGDSAVYLCASSSKPGQVNGYNEQFFGPGTRLTVL.

The chain employs TRBV29-1 and TRBJ1-3; D ambiguous. In germline, CDR1 is SQVTM, CDR2 ANQGSEA. The CDR3 contains 14 residues. V dropped 4 bases and J dropped 0 bases, with 10 bases sitting between them. This CDR3 is CSVVLRSSGNTIYF. CDR3 bases: TGCAGCGTTGTACTCAGGAGCTCTGGAAACACCATATATTTT.

The J gene is TRBJ2-3, the V gene TRBV19; 14 nucleotides agree with TRBD2. The CDR3 is made up of 18 amino acids. The J segment lost 3 bases and the V segment lost 5 bases, leaving 10 bases of the junction unmatched. Per germline, CDR1 LNHDA and CDR2 SQIVND (reference sequence). The CDR3 reads CASSSRTSGGPQTDTQYF. In DNA form, the CDR3 reads TGTGCCAGTAGTTCTCGGACTAGCGGGGGGCCCCAGACAGATACGCAGTATTTT.

The J gene is TRBJ2-7, the V gene TRBV7-6, with D maybe TRBD1 (5 bases). Germline CDR1 and CDR2: SGHVS and FNYEAQ. V lost 2 bases, J lost 5 bases, and 13 bases lay in between. CDR3 length: 14 amino acids. The CDR3 coding sequence is TGTGCCAGCAGCTTAAGGGCAGGGAAGGACGAGCAGTACTTC. It is translated as CASSLRAGKDEQYF.

The chain is built from TRBV5-1 and TRBJ2-5, with TRBD2 matching 14 bases. V lost 4 bases to trimming and J lost 4 bases; unmatched junction nucleotides: 9. Germline assignment: CDR1 SGHRS and CDR2 YFSETQ. This CDR3 has 17 residues. CDR3 region: CASSRAGTSGGLETQYF. CDR3 nucleotides: TGCGCCAGCAGCAGAGCCGGGACTAGCGGGGGCTTAGAGACCCAGTACTTC.

The V call is TRBV7-9, the J call TRBJ2-1; 11 positions agree with TRBD2. The germline CDR1 and CDR2 sequences are SEHNR and FQNEAQ (reference sequence). V was pared by 1 base and J by 7 bases, with 12 bases of the junction left unmatched. The CDR3 length is 18 residues. In DNA form, the CDR3 reads TGTGCCAGCAGCTTAGGAGTAGCGGGGGGGCGTTGGGAAAATGAGCAGTTCTTC. Its translation is CASSLGVAGGRWENEQFF. The complete variable domain, with remaining parts taken from reference TRBV7-9 and TRBJ2-1, reads DTGVSQNPRHKITKRGQNVTFRCDPISEHNRLYWYRQTLGQGPEFLTYFQNEAQLEKSRLLSDRFSAERPKGSFSTLEIQRTEQGDSAMYLCASSLGVAGGRWENEQFFGPGTRLTVL.